This T cell receptor (beta chain) was observed in a study of naive and memory T cell subsets. Whole-study findings and limits: Potentially, T cell activation and differentiation skew this RNA-based measurement.

Notes on this clonotype: Its target is not known.

An oligonucleotide containing a UMI was ligated to the 3' end of TCR cDNA. Adult healthy volunteers gave 2.5 ml peripheral blood for whole-blood RNA. Unsorted total RNA, about 1 to 1000 ng, was DNase treated before reverse transcription. The SP2 primer and nested alpha and beta constant region primers amplified ligated cDNA in four rounds. Reverse transcription of blood and skin TCR RNA was primed at alpha and beta constant regions. In TCRdb, the 5' RACE reads were re-called with MiXCR into one record per CDR3 protein. In the table there are roughly 62,000 distinct CDR3 sequences, around 7.3% of which are singletons. This TCR was sampled from a male donor in good health.

The CDR3 DNA reads as TGTGCCAGCAGTTACGGGGTGGAAGGGAGCCGGGACACTGAAGCTTTCTTT. Translation gives CASSYGVEGSRDTEAFF. V usage is TRBV6-2 or TRBV6-3 and J usage is TRBJ1-1; the D is unclear. This CDR3 comprises 17 residues. Trimming pared 2 bases from V and 3 bases from J, leaving 19 bases between. CDR1 MNHEY and CDR2 SVGEGT come from the germline V gene.